This T cell receptor (beta chain) was identified during a study of Graves' ophthalmopathy and Graves' hyperthyroidism. The overall study: Pretreatment peripheral blood was obtained at initial diagnosis. Study observations and caveats: Most thyroid clonotypes expanded beyond 0.001 frequency were also found in blood.

This clonotype was seen ten or more times. Its specificity is not known. The germline V gene encodes CDR1 KGHDR and CDR2 SFDVKD. CDR3 size: 16 residues. V shed 3 bases, J shed 1 base, and the junction held 4 bases outside the gene matches. As the template, RNA transcripts were used to amplify TCR beta CDR3 regions. An opening RT-PCR round employed HTBI primers and preceded a second-round multiplex PCR. TCRdb passed the multiplex PCR reads through MiXCR, listing each CDR3 protein once. The sample holds 150,000 to 200,000 distinct CDR3 sequences; around two fifths are singletons and the top ten take approximately 8.9%. The study excluded patients with other autoimmune diseases, uncontrolled infections, pregnancy or lactation. The PBMCs had their origin in around 9.1 ml of fresh peripheral blood.

The sequenced material came from peripheral blood. This chain connects TRBV24-1 to TRBJ1-5; 8 bases map to TRBD1. The receptor was isolated from a man aged 25-45 years with Graves' ophthalmopathy. In DNA, the CDR3 is TGTGCCACCAGTGATGGGACAGGAGGCAGCAATCAGCCCCAGCATTTT. Amino acids: CATSDGTGGSNQPQHF.